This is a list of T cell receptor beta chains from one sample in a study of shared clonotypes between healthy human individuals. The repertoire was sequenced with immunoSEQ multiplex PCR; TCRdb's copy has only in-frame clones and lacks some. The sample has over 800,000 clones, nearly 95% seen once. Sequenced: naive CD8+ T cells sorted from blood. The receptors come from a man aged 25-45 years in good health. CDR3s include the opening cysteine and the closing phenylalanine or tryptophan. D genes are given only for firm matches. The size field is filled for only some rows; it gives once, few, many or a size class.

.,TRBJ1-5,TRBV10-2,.,TGCGCCAGCAGTGAGTCGGGGCCCCGCCAGCCCCAGCATTTT,CASSESGPRQPQHF
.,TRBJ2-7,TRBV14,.,TGTGCCAGCAGCGCCCGGGACATAGCCTACGAGCAGTACTTC,CASSARDIAYEQYF
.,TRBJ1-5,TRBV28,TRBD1,TGTGCCAGCAGCCTAGGACAGGATCAGCCCCAGCATTTT,CASSLGQDQPQHF
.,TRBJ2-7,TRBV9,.,TGTGCCAGCAGCCCGCGCGGGGACACCAACTCCTACGAGCAGTACTTC,CASSPRGDTNSYEQYF
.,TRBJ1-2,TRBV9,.,TGTGCCACGTACAGGGCTAACTATGGCTACACCTTC,CATYRANYGYTF
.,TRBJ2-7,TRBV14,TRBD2,TGTGCCAGCAGCCAGATAGCGGGGATCGACGACGAGCAGTACTTC,CASSQIAGIDDEQYF
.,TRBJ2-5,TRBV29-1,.,TGCAGCGTCAAGAAGGACAGTGGCCAAGAGACCCAGTACTTC,CSVKKDSGQETQYF
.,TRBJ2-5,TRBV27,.,TGTGCCAGCAGTCGGTTACCTGGTCGTAAAGAGACCCAGTACTTC,CASSRLPGRKETQYF
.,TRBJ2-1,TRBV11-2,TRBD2,TGTGCCAGCAGCTTAATGCCTAGCGGAGACAATGAGCAGTTCTTC,CASSLMPSGDNEQFF
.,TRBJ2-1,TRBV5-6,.,TGTGCCAGCAGCTTGGAATCCAGAAATGAGCAGTTCTTC,CASSLESRNEQFF
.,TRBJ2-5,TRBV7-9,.,TGTGCCAGCAGCTCTTTCAGCGTCGGAGAGACCCAGTACTTC,CASSSFSVGETQYF
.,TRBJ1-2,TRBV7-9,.,TGTGCCAGCAGCCCGTCAATAACCTCTAACTATGGCTACACCTTC,CASSPSITSNYGYTF
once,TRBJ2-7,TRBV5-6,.,TGTGCCAGCAGCTTCTGGGGAACATCCTACGAGCAGTACTTC,CASSFWGTSYEQYF
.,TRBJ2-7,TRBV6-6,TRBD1,TGTGCCAGCAGTCGACAGGGCGACGACCCCTACGAGCAGTACTTC,CASSRQGDDPYEQYF
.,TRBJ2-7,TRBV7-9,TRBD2,TGTGCCAGCAGGTCAGCGGGACTCACCTACGAGCAGTACTTC,CASRSAGLTYEQYF
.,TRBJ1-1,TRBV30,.,TGTGCCTGGAGTTGGGCTGGGAACACTGAAGCTTTCTTT,CAWSWAGNTEAFF
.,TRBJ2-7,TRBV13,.,TGTGCCAGCAGCTTAGGCACCGGACTGAGCCGGTACGAGCAGTACTTC,CASSLGTGLSRYEQYF
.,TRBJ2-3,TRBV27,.,TGTGCCAGCAGTCAGGGGGCTAGCGGGAGCACAGATACGCAGTATTTT,CASSQGASGSTDTQYF
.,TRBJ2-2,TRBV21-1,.,TGTGCCGGGACAGGGGTGGCCGGGGAGCTGTTTTTT,CAGTGVAGELFF
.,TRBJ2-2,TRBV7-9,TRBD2,TGTGCCAGCAGCTTAGCGGGAGGGACCACCGGGGAGCTGTTTTTT,CASSLAGGTTGELFF
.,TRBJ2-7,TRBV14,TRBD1,TGTGCCAGCAGCTCCGAAACAGGGGAAGCCTACGAGCAGTACTTC,CASSSETGEAYEQYF